This is a list of T cell receptor beta chains from one sample in a study of blood T cell repertoires in COVID-19. Some clones are missing from TCRdb's copy, which holds only in-frame ones; the method was immunoSEQ multiplex PCR. The sample includes some 390,000 clones, approximately 90% of them seen just once. Sequenced input: PBMCs or T cells enriched from blood (not recorded which). The source of these receptors is a man under 40 who had recovered from COVID-19. Each CDR3 is given with its conserved first and last residue. D genes are given only for firm matches. The size field is filled for only some rows; it gives once, few, many or a size class.

d_gene	abundance	j_gene	v_gene	CDR3nt	CDR3aa
TRBD1	.	TRBJ2-5	TRBV28	TGTGCCAGCAGTCCGCGGACAGGGGAGTCTGAGACCCAGTACTTC	CASSPRTGESETQYF
.	.	TRBJ2-5	TRBV29-1	TGCAGCCTACGGGGGACTCGGGAGACCCAGTACTTC	CSLRGTRETQYF
.	once	TRBJ1-4	TRBV23-1	TGCGCCAGCAGTCAAGGGGGCTTCAATGAAAAACTGTTTTTT	CASSQGGFNEKLFF
.	once	TRBJ1-3	TRBV10-2	TGCGCCAGCATTGACGGCTCTGGAAACACCATATATTTT	CASIDGSGNTIYF
.	.	TRBJ2-7	TRBV2	TGTGCCAGCAGTGCCCCTCAGGGGCTATCCTACGAGCAGTACTTC	CASSAPQGLSYEQYF
TRBD2	once	TRBJ2-1	TRBV9	TGTGCCAGCAGCGGGGGACTAGCGGCCTACAATGAGCAGTTCTTC	CASSGGLAAYNEQFF
TRBD1	.	TRBJ2-7	TRBV10-3	TGTGCCATCAGTGACGGAACAGGGGCCGAGCAGTACTTC	CAISDGTGAEQYF
.	.	TRBJ2-5	TRBV5-1	TGCGCCAGCAGCTTGGATTGGGAGGAGACCCAGTACTTC	CASSLDWEETQYF
.	.	TRBJ2-7	TRBV10-3	TGTGCCATCAGTGAGTTTATGGGGCAAGCCGAGCAGTACTTC	CAISEFMGQAEQYF
.	.	TRBJ1-5	TRBV4-1	TGCGCCAGCAGCCAATCGGGTTTCGGCGGTCAGCCCCAGCATTTT	CASSQSGFGGQPQHF
TRBD2	.	TRBJ2-7	TRBV28	TGTGCCAGCAGGACTAGCGGGGCATACGAGCAGTACTTC	CASRTSGAYEQYF
TRBD1	.	TRBJ2-7	TRBV27	TGTGCCAGCAGTTTATATATAGGGACAGCCCCCTACGAGCAGTACTTC	CASSLYIGTAPYEQYF
.	.	TRBJ2-1	TRBV4-1	TGCGCCAGCAGCCTTGTACGAGGGAGCTACAATGAGCAGTTCTTC	CASSLVRGSYNEQFF
TRBD2	few	TRBJ2-1	TRBV7-9	TGTGCCAGCAGCCTGGGACTAGCGGAATACAATGAGCAGTTCTTC	CASSLGLAEYNEQFF
.	.	TRBJ2-7	TRBV12-3/TRBV12-4	TGTGCCAGCAGTTTGTTTAGAGACGAGCAGTACTTC	CASSLFRDEQYF
.	.	TRBJ2-5	TRBV28	TGTGCCAGCATCAACAACGCCCTCCAAGAGACCCAGTACTTC	CASINNALQETQYF
TRBD1	once	TRBJ1-5	TRBV5-6	TGTGCCAGCAGCCCGGCCGGGACAGGCAATCAGCCCCAGCATTTT	CASSPAGTGNQPQHF
TRBD1	.	TRBJ1-1	TRBV3-1/TRBV3-2	TGTGCCAGCAGCCAAGGTTCCAGGGGGCATGAAGCTTTCTTT	CASSQGSRGHEAFF
.	once	TRBJ2-3	TRBV11-2	TGTGCCAGCAGCCCGGCGACTAAGCACACAGATACGCAGTATTTT	CASSPATKHTDTQYF
.	.	TRBJ2-7	TRBV6-2/TRBV6-3	TGTGCCAGCAGCATCAGGTACGAGCAGTACTTC	CASSIRYEQYF
.	.	TRBJ2-5	TRBV6-1	TGTGCCAGCAGTCCCTTAACGGACAGCAGGGAGACCCAGTACTTC	CASSPLTDSRETQYF
TRBD1	.	TRBJ1-1	TRBV6-5	TGTGCCAGCAGAAGGGGACAGATTACTGAAGCTTTCTTT	CASRRGQITEAFF
.	.	TRBJ1-2	TRBV19	TGTGCCAGTAGTAGAAGATCCCCGGGACACCTGTTCAACTATGGCTACACCTTC	CASSRRSPGHLFNYGYTF
.	.	TRBJ1-5	TRBV15	TGTGCCACCAGCAGAGCGATGGGGCCCAATCAGCCCCAGCATTTT	CATSRAMGPNQPQHF
.	few	TRBJ2-7	TRBV3-1/TRBV3-2	TGTGCCAGCAGCCAAGAGCGGCAGAACAATCTTCCCTACGAGCAGTACTTC	CASSQERQNNLPYEQYF
TRBD2	once	TRBJ2-1	TRBV19	TGTGCCAGTAGGCCCCTGGGAGCGGGACTGGAAAATGAGCAGTTCTTC	CASRPLGAGLENEQFF
TRBD2	.	TRBJ2-3	TRBV19	TGTGCCAGTAGTATATCTAGCGGGACCAGAGGCACAGATACGCAGTATTTT	CASSISSGTRGTDTQYF
TRBD1	.	TRBJ2-5	TRBV7-9	TGTGCCAGCAGCCTTGGGACAGCGGCGGAGACCCAGTACTTC	CASSLGTAAETQYF
TRBD1	.	TRBJ1-5	TRBV7-9	TGTGCCAGCAGCTTATTAGGGACAGGGGGGGATAGCAATCAGCCCCAGCATTTT	CASSLLGTGGDSNQPQHF
.	.	TRBJ1-1	TRBV29-1	TGCAGCGGTGCCTCGGTGGGAGGGGACACTGAAGCTTTCTTT	CSGASVGGDTEAFF
.	.	TRBJ1-5	TRBV19	TGTGCCAGTAGTATAGAACAGGGCAATCAGCCCCAGCATTTT	CASSIEQGNQPQHF
.	.	TRBJ2-2	TRBV5-1	TGCGCCAGCAGCCGCGGCGGACAGAACACCGGGGAGCTGTTTTTT	CASSRGGQNTGELFF
.	.	TRBJ2-2	TRBV6-5	TGTGCCAGCAGAGCGGGTCGCACCGGGGAGCTGTTTTTT	CASRAGRTGELFF
.	.	TRBJ1-5	TRBV19	TGTGCCAGTACCCTAGGGAGGGGCGGCAATCAGCCCCAGCATTTT	CASTLGRGGNQPQHF
TRBD1	once	TRBJ1-4	TRBV28	TGTGCCAGCAGTTCGACCGGGACAGGGGCTAATGAAAAACTGTTTTTT	CASSSTGTGANEKLFF
TRBD2	.	TRBJ2-5	TRBV5-1	TGCGCCAGCAGCTTGGCGGTACTAGCGGAGGGCCAAGAGACCCAGTACTTC	CASSLAVLAEGQETQYF
.	.	TRBJ2-7	TRBV28	TGTGCCAGCAGTCCTGGTGGAGGCAGTGGTTACGAGCAGTACTTC	CASSPGGGSGYEQYF
TRBD1	.	TRBJ2-5	TRBV19	TGTGCCAGTAGTATCCGACGACAGGGGGCTGGAGAGACCCAGTACTTC	CASSIRRQGAGETQYF
.	.	TRBJ2-1	TRBV19	TGTGCCAGTAGTATGACTACCGAGTCCCGGGAGCAGTTCTTC	CASSMTTESREQFF
.	few	TRBJ1-2	TRBV2	TGTGCCAGCAGGGACACAGGGTCCTATGGCTACACCTTC	CASRDTGSYGYTF